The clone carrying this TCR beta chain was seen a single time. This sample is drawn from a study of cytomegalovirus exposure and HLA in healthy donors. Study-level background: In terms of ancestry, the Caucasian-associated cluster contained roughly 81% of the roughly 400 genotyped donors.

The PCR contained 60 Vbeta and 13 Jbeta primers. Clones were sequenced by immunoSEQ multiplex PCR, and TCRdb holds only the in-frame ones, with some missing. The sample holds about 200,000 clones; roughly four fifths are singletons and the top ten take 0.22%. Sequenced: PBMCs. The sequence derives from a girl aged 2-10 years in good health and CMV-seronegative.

This chain's CDR3 is CASRLSSQGGTEAFF. The CDR3 coding sequence is TGCGCCAGCAGACTCAGCTCACAGGGAGGGACTGAAGCTTTCTTT. The chain couples TRBV4-1 to TRBJ1-1; weak D call: TRBD1 (6 bases). CDR3 length: 15 amino acids. V was clipped by 6 bases and J by 5 bases, with 19 bases between them. From germline, CDR1 is MGHRA and CDR2 YSYEKL.